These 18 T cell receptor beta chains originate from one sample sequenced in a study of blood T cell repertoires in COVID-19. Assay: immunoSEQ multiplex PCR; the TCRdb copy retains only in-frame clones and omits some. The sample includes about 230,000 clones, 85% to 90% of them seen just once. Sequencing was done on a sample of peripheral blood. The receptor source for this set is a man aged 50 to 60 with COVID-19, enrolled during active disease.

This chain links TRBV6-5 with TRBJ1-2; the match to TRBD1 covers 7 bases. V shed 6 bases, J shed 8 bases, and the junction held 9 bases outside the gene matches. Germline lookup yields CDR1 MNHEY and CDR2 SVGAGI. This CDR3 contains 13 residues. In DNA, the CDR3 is TGTGCCAGCAGCCCCGACAGGGAGGTCGGCTACACCTTC. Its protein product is CASSPDREVGYTF.

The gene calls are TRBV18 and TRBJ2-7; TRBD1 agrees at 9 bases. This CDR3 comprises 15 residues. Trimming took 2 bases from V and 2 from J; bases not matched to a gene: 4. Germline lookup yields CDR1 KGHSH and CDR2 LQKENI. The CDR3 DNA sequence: TGTGCCAGCTCACCAGGACAGGGGCAAACCTACGAGCAGTACTTC. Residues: CASSPGQGQTYEQYF.

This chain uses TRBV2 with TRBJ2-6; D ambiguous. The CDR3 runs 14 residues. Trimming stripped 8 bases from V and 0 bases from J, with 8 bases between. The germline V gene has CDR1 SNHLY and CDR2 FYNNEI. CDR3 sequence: CASAAISGANVLTF. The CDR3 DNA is TGTGCCAGCGCTGCGATCTCTGGGGCCAACGTCCTGACTTTC.

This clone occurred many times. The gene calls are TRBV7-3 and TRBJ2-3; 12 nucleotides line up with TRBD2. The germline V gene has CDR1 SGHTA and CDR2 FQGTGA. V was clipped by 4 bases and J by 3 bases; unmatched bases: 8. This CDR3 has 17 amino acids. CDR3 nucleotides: TGTGCCAGCAGCTCAAATCCCGGGACTAGCGGGACAGATACGCAGTATTTT. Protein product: CASSSNPGTSGTDTQYF. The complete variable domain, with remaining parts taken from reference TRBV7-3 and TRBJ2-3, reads GAGVSQTPSNKVTEKGKYVELRCDPISGHTALYWYRQSLGQGPEFLIYFQGTGAADDSGLPNDRFFAVRPEGSVSTLKIQRTERGDSAVYLCASSSNPGTSGTDTQYFGPGTRLTVL.

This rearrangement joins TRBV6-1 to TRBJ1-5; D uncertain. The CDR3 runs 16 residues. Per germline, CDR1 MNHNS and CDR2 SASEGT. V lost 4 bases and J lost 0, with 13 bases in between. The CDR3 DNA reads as TGTGCCAGCAGTGGGGAGGGAGGGTATAGCAATCAGCCCCAGCATTTT. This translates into CASSGEGGYSNQPQHF.

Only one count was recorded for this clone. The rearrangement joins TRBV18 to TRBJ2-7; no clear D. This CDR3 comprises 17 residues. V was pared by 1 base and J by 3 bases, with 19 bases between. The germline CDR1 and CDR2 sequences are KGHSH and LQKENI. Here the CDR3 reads CASSPLYSSTTNYEQYF. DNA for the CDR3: TGTGCCAGCTCACCACTGTATTCGTCAACTACCAACTACGAGCAGTACTTC.

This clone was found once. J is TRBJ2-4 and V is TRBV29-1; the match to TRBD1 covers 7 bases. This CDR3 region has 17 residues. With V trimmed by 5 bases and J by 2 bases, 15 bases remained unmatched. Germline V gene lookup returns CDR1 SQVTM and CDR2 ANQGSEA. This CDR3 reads CSVSDPAQGVSKNIQYF. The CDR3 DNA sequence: TGCAGCGTTTCGGACCCGGCCCAGGGGGTTTCCAAAAACATTCAGTACTTC.

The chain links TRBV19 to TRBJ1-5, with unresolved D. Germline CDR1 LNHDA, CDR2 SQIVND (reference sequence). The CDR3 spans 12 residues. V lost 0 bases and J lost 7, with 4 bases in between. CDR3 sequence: CASSIEEQPQHF. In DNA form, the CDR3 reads TGTGCCAGTAGTATAGAGGAGCAGCCCCAGCATTTT. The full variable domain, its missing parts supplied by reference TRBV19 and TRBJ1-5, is DGGITQSPKYLFRKEGQNVTLSCEQNLNHDAMYWYRQDPGQGLRLIYYSQIVNDFQKGDIAEGYSVSREKKESFPLTVTSAQKNPTAFYLCASSIEEQPQHFGDGTRLSIL.

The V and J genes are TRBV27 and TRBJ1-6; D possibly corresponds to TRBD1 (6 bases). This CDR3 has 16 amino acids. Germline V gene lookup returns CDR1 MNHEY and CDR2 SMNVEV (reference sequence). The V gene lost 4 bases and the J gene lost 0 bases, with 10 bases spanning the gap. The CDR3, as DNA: TGTGCCAGCAGTTACAGGGCCAGCTCCTATAATTCACCCCTCCACTTT. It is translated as CASSYRASSYNSPLHF.

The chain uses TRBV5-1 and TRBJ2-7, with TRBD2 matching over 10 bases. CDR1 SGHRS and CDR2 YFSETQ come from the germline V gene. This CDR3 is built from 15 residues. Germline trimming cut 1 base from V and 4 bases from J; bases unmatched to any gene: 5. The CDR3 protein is CASSLQSGGAYEQYF. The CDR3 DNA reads TGCGCCAGCAGCTTGCAGAGCGGGGGGGCTTACGAGCAGTACTTC.

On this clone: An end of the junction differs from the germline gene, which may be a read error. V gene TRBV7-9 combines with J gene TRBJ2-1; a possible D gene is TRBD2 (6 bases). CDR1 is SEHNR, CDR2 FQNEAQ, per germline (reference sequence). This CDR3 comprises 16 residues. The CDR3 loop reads CASSTFNGGSSNEQFF. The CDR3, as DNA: TGTGCCAGCAGCACCTTCAACGGGGGTTCCTCCAATGAGCAGTTCTTC.

CDR3: CASSLDRVITYEQYF. DNA for the CDR3: TGCGCCAGCAGTTTAGACAGGGTGATTACCTACGAGCAGTACTTC. The chain employs TRBV5-1 and TRBJ2-7, with 7 bases lining up with TRBD1. V dropped 5 bases and J dropped 2; count of bases not matched to a gene: 10. Germline loops: CDR1 SGHRS, CDR2 YFSETQ. The CDR3 contains 15 residues.

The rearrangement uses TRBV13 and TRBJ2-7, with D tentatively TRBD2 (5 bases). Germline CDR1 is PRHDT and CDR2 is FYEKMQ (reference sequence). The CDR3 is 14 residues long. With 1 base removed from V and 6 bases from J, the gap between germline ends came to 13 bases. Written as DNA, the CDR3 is TGTGCCAGCAGCTTAGCGGGAACGGGCGCCGAGCAGTACTTC. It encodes CASSLAGTGAEQYF.

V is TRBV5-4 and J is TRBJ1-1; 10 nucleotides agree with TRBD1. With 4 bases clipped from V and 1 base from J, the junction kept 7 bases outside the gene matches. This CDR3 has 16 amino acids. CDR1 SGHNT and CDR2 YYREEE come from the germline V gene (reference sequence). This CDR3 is CASSPRQGARNTEAFF. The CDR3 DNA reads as TGTGCCAGCAGCCCAAGACAGGGGGCGAGGAACACTGAAGCTTTCTTT.

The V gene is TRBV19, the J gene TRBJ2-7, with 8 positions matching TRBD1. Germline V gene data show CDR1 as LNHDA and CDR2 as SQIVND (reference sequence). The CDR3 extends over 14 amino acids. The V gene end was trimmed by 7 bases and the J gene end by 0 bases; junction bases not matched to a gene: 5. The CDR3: CASKGQESSYEQYF. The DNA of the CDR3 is TGTGCCAGTAAGGGACAGGAGAGCTCCTACGAGCAGTACTTC.

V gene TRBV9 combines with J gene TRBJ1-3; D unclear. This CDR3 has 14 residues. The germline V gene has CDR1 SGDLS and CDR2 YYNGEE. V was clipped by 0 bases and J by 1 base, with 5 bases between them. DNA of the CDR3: TGTGCCAGCAGCGTAGACCTATCTGGAAACACCATATATTTT. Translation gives CASSVDLSGNTIYF.

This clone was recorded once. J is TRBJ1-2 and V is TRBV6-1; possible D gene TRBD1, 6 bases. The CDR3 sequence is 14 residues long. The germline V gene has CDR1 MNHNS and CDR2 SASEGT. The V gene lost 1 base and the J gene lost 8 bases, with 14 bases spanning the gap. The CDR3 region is CASSEGGRGYGYTF. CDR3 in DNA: TGTGCCAGCAGTGAAGGGGGCAGGGGCTACGGCTACACCTTC.

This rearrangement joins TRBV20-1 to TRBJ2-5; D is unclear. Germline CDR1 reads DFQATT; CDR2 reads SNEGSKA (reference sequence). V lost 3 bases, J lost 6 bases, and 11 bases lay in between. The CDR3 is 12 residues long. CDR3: CSASLQSQTQYF. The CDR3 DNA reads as TGCAGTGCTAGTTTACAGAGCCAGACCCAGTACTTC.